Shown below are 12 T cell receptor beta chains from a single sample sequenced in a study of human CD8 memory T cell subsets. Scientists made TCR beta libraries using UMI-labeled 5' RACE. Each CDR3 protein gets one entry in TCRdb, which reprocessed the 5' RACE reads and gives no DNA. Listed are about 17,000 distinct CDR3 sequences; approximately 6.1% falls within the top ten. The sequencing input was CD8+ stem-like memory T cells (TSCM and TCM) sorted from PBMCs. Subset reported: stem-like memory CD8 T cells (TSTEM), CCR7+ PD-1- TIGIT-. The receptor set was obtained from a human donor in good health.

J is TRBJ2-7 and V is TRBV2; TCRdb's D call, TRBD2, is unchecked because there is no DNA. The CDR3 is made up of 15 amino acids. Germline V gene data show CDR1 as SNHLY and CDR2 as FYNNEI. The CDR3 sequence is CASRPTSGITYEQYF.

CDR3 sequence: CASSPAVTSGTGELFF. The chain combines TRBV4-3 with TRBJ2-2. Germline assignment: CDR1 LGHNA and CDR2 YSLEER. The CDR3 has 16 amino acids.

This chain links TRBV7-8 with TRBJ2-3; there is no DNA to check the TCRdb D call of TRBD2. Germline CDR1 is SGHVS and CDR2 is FQNEAQ. The CDR3 is 16 amino acids. CDR3: CASSPGWKRGTDTQYF.

V usage is TRBV3-1 and J usage is TRBJ2-3; as DNA is missing, the TRBD2 call by TCRdb cannot be tested. Germline V gene data show CDR1 as LGHDT and CDR2 as YNNKEL (reference sequence). The CDR3 has 16 residues. The CDR3: CASSPRTSGKSDTQYF.

The genes are TRBV29-1 and TRBJ1-1; TCRdb's assignment of TRBD1 cannot be checked, as there is no DNA. Germline-derived CDR1 and CDR2 are SQVTM and ANQGSEA. The CDR3 sequence is 11 residues long. The CDR3 reads CSGQGNTEAFF.

This chain joins TRBV27 and TRBJ2-7. The CDR3 spans 13 residues. Germline assignment: CDR1 MNHEY and CDR2 SMNVEV (reference sequence). The CDR3 region is CASSLSTTYEQYF.

The V and J genes are TRBV7-8 and TRBJ2-5; without DNA, the TCRdb call of TRBD1 cannot be checked. Germline loops: CDR1 SGHVS, CDR2 FQNEAQ. The CDR3 extends over 15 amino acids. CDR3 in amino acids: CASSYRTGMVETQYF.

The rearrangement uses TRBV20-1 and TRBJ2-7; the D gene TCRdb calls, TRBD1, cannot be checked with no DNA. Germline CDR1 is DFQATT and CDR2 is SNEGSKA (reference sequence). The CDR3 covers 14 residues. CDR3 loop: CSQAGGAKSYEQYF.

The genes are TRBV18 and TRBJ2-1; with no DNA, the TCRdb D assignment of TRBD2 cannot be verified. CDR3 size: 17 residues. Germline CDR1 reads KGHSH; CDR2 reads LQKENI. The chain's CDR3 is CASSPASGPLIDDEQFF.

This clonotype registers medium-sized by frequency. The chain is built from TRBV3-1 and TRBJ2-7; the TRBD1 assignment by TCRdb is unverifiable without DNA. The CDR3 consists of 18 residues. Germline assignment: CDR1 LGHDT and CDR2 YNNKEL (reference sequence). The CDR3 region is CASSQAHSWDEHSYEQYF.

This chain joins TRBV5-5 and TRBJ2-7; TCRdb gives TRBD2 as the D gene, but with no DNA this cannot be confirmed. From germline, CDR1 is SGHKS and CDR2 YYEKEE (reference sequence). The CDR3 runs to 15 residues. The CDR3 region is CASSLMRVHSYEQYF.

This clonotype is identified as medium-sized from frequency. V and J are TRBV11-2 and TRBJ1-4; TCRdb selects TRBD1, and the lack of DNA leaves this call unchecked. CDR3 length equals 15 residues. Germline V gene lookup returns CDR1 SGHAT and CDR2 FQNNGV. The CDR3 protein is CASSPGTVSNEKLFF. Filled out from reference TRBV11-2 and TRBJ1-4, the complete variable domain reads EAGVAQSPRYKIIEKRQSVAFWCNPISGHATLYWYQQILGQGPKLLIQFQNNGVVDDSQLPKDRFSAERLKGVDSTLKIQPAKLEDSAVYLCASSPGTVSNEKLFFGSGTQLSVL.